This TCR beta chain stems from a study of blood T cell repertoires in COVID-19 (dated by TCRdb to 2020 to 2022). Regarding the study in general: Samples covering the acute and convalescent phases of COVID-19 were provided by collaborators in the United States, Italy and Spain. The prospective study material was composed of cDNA or gDNA derived from T cells, B-cell-depleted T cells, or PBMCs. Subjects who had been exposed to COVID-19, were actively infected with it, or had recovered from it provided the deeply sampled blood TCRbeta repertoires that made up the dataset. A freely available public database, intended as a resource for researchers studying the immune response to SARS-CoV-2, is where the repertoires were released. The samples were drawn from the first 160 participants of the ongoing ImmuneRACE study and from under 1,500 subjects provided by 6 global collaborators. Sample metadata almost always included a de-identified subject ID, COVID-19 status, age in years and sex. Where available, HLA class I and class II types were taken from metadata supplied by the sample provider and were not determined by assay-based typing.

Findings and caveats that apply to the study as a whole: The quantity of clinical and demographic metadata differed by source and by participant and was supplied without curation.

From its cysteine to its phenylalanine, the CDR3 spans 13 amino acids. The sequence is cut down to CDR3 DNA, 39 bases in frame from base 1. V is shortened by 3 bases, J by 7 bases, and the region joining them spans 12 bases. The CDR1 and CDR2 encoded by the germline V gene are MDHEN and SYDVKM. The immunoSEQ Assay, a bias-controlled multiplex PCR, was used to amplify TCRbeta CDR3 regions from genomic DNA. Under the source paper's analysis protocol: The number of nucleated cells in each sample was estimated from the amplification of reference gene primers within the assay. To quantify the absolute abundance of each unique TCRbeta CDR3 rearrangement, sequence reads were collapsed and filtered. Productive Simpson clonality was computed per sample as the square root of Simpson's diversity index over productive rearrangements. The immuneACCESS repertoire file appears here via TCRdb, limited to in-frame rearrangements. These files lack a portion of the clones; in checked studies, under half of the deficit traces to unresolved V genes, and the cause of the others is not known. That table furnishes V, J and clone size, whereas the DNA furnished D and trimming. Here the sample has 200,000 to 250,000 clones; around 81% occur a single time. The ten largest clones capture 4.5% to 7% of the sample.

The collaborating institutions used their own protocols to collect whole blood in K2EDTA tubes. For TCRbeta analysis, collaborators shipped samples as frozen whole blood, isolated PBMCs, or DNA extracted from either of those sample types. A word on this clone: The target of this receptor is not known. Base qualities are missing; no much larger clone stands one base away.

The receptor chain draws on TRBV28 and TRBJ1-2; TRBD1 is possibly the D segment (6 matching bases). The source is a woman in her 70s with acute or convalescent COVID-19. The sample was peripheral blood. The CDR3: CASSFGGASGYTF. The DNA is as follows: TGTGCCAGCAGTTTTGGGGGGGCCTCTGGCTACACCTTC.